This T cell receptor (beta chain) was profiled in a study of breast tumors, draining lymph nodes, adjacent tissues. TCRdb used MiXCR to reprocess the multiplex PCR reads, holding one entry per CDR3 protein. The sample records around 150,000 distinct CDR3 sequences, around a third being singletons. Axillary draining lymph nodes of breast cancer patients supplied the node samples. This clonotype was counted ten times or more. Trimming shortened V by 1 base and J by 5 bases, and 15 bases separated the two germline ends. This CDR3 comprises 15 residues. Germline V gives CDR1 SGHRS, CDR2 YFSETQ. The material sequenced was axillary lymph node tissue. This chain joins TRBV5-1 and TRBJ1-2, with no clear D. The TCR sequence derives from a female donor with breast cancer. Some clones in this sample may be carry-over from other donors' samples. The CDR3 protein is CASSLLDGPIYGYTF. CDR3 coding DNA: TGCGCCAGCAGCTTGTTGGACGGGCCGATTTATGGCTACACCTTC.